Reported below is one T cell receptor beta chain. This record comes from a study of cytomegalovirus exposure and HLA in healthy donors. Primers: 60 Vbeta forward and 13 Jbeta reverse. Original processing methods: Unique TCR beta chains numbered approximately 80 million in a later analysis, with roughly 9.9 million shared. Generated by immunoSEQ multiplex PCR, the TCRdb table keeps only in-frame clones and is missing some. V and J calls and clone size are those listed in that table; D and trimming were worked out from the DNA. There are 50,000 or so clones in the sample, with approximately 6.5% held by the top ten. Specimen: PBMCs. The receptor comes from a woman aged 40-49 years in good health and CMV-seronegative.

CDR3: CAIPKRGGADTQYF. The CDR3 bases are TGTGCAATTCCCAAGAGAGGGGGTGCAGATACGCAGTATTTT. The V gene is TRBV30, the J gene TRBJ2-3; possibly TRBD1 for D (6 bases). CDR3 length: 14 residues. Germline values: CDR1 GTSNPN, CDR2 SVGIG (reference sequence).